Listed below are T cell receptor beta chains from one sample, sequenced in a study of T cells in localized non-small cell lung cancer. Clones were sequenced by immunoSEQ multiplex PCR, and TCRdb holds only the in-frame ones, with some missing. This table holds 2,000 to 2,500 clones, roughly a third found once. The material sequenced was normal lung tissue next to the tumor, taken before any cancer treatment. Receptors were obtained from a male donor aged 60 or over with stage I squamous cell lung carcinoma. The CDR3 runs from the conserved cysteine through the conserved F or W. The order of the fields is D gene, clone size, J gene, V gene, CDR3 protein, CDR3 DNA. D genes are given only for firm matches. Only some rows state a clone size, as once, few, many or a class for expanded clones.

TRBD2,large,TRBJ2-5,TRBV9,CASSERLAGGGETQYF,TGTGCCAGCAGCGAGAGGCTAGCGGGAGGGGGAGAGACCCAGTACTTC
-,-,TRBJ1-2,TRBV18,CASSPNEGGYTF,TGTGCCAGCTCACCCAACGAGGGCGGCTACACCTTC
-,-,TRBJ2-3,TRBV6-8,CASSYSGDTQYF,TGTGCCAGCAGTTACTCCGGAGATACGCAGTATTTT
-,medium-sized,TRBJ1-1,TRBV11-3,CASSFGGRNTEAFF,TGTGCCAGCAGCTTCGGCGGGAGGAACACTGAAGCTTTCTTT
-,-,TRBJ2-3,TRBV25-1,CATTPGGDTQYF,TGTGCCACCACGCCCGGGGGAGATACGCAGTATTTT
-,-,TRBJ1-1,TRBV30,CAWGKSAEAFF,TGTGCCTGGGGGAAAAGTGCTGAAGCTTTCTTT
-,-,TRBJ2-5,TRBV7-5,CASSLGQTQETQYF,TGTGCCAGCAGCTTAGGGCAGACCCAAGAGACCCAGTACTTC
-,-,TRBJ1-4,TRBV28,CASSLSAGGSEKLFF,TGTGCCAGCAGTTTATCGGCCGGGGGCTCTGAAAAACTGTTTTTT
-,-,TRBJ1-5,TRBV19,CASTFLGNQPQHF,TGTGCCAGTACTTTCTTGGGGAATCAGCCCCAGCATTTT
-,-,TRBJ1-5,TRBV28,CASTPSRLMPQHF,TGTGCCAGCACCCCATCGAGACTAATGCCCCAGCATTTT
TRBD1,-,TRBJ1-1,TRBV19,CASSPRDREAFF,TGTGCCAGTAGTCCCCGGGACAGGGAAGCTTTCTTT
TRBD1,-,TRBJ1-3,TRBV9,CASSRATGVGNTIYF,TGTGCCAGCAGCAGGGCGACAGGGGTTGGAAACACCATATATTTT
TRBD2,medium-sized,TRBJ2-1,TRBV6-8,CASSYDRSGGNEQFF,TGTGCCAGCAGTTACGATCGGTCCGGGGGGAATGAGCAGTTCTTC
-,few,TRBJ2-7,TRBV28,CASIPGSSYEQYF,TGTGCCAGCATCCCAGGGAGCTCCTACGAGCAGTACTTC
TRBD2,-,TRBJ2-3,TRBV29-1,CSVEGVAGARDTQYF,TGCAGCGTTGAGGGCGTAGCGGGAGCCAGAGATACGCAGTATTTT
-,-,TRBJ1-1,TRBV30,CAWSEGLGRTEAFF,TGTGCCTGGAGCGAGGGCCTTGGGAGGACTGAAGCTTTCTTT
TRBD2,few,TRBJ2-3,TRBV6-8,CASRPLAGPGDTQYF,TGTGCCAGCAGGCCCCTAGCGGGCCCCGGAGATACGCAGTATTTT
-,-,TRBJ1-4,TRBV1,CASSQGVLQGAGEKLFF,TGCGCCAGCAGCCAAGGAGTTTTACAGGGGGCGGGTGAAAAACTGTTTTTT
-,-,TRBJ2-2,TRBV11-3,CASSFQGVTGELFF,TGTGCCAGCAGCTTCCAGGGAGTCACCGGGGAGCTGTTTTTT
-,-,TRBJ1-1,TRBV6-8,CAISAREDLGAFF,TGTGCCATCAGTGCACGGGAGGACCTGGGGGCTTTCTTT
-,-,TRBJ1-5,TRBV6-8,CASSQQNSNQPQHF,TGTGCCAGCAGTCAACAGAATAGCAATCAGCCCCAGCATTTT
-,-,TRBJ2-3,TRBV11-3,CASRSGPSTDTQYF,TGTGCCAGCAGATCCGGGCCCAGCACAGATACGCAGTATTTT
-,once,TRBJ1-5,TRBV19,CASSIERAQPQHF,TGTGCCAGTAGTATAGAAAGGGCTCAGCCCCAGCATTTT
TRBD1,-,TRBJ1-1,TRBV29-1,CSVEGTGGSGTEAFF,TGCAGCGTTGAGGGGACAGGGGGCTCAGGTACTGAAGCTTTCTTT
-,few,TRBJ1-5,TRBV6-8,CASSFAQGEHQPQHF,TGTGCCAGCAGTTTCGCACAGGGTGAACATCAGCCCCAGCATTTT
-,-,TRBJ2-6,TRBV19,CASNLRGSGANVLTF,TGTGCCAGTAACCTTAGGGGCTCCGGGGCCAACGTCCTGACTTTC
-,large,TRBJ1-4,TRBV19,CASSIRRQRTNEKLFF,TGTGCCAGTAGTATCAGGAGACAAAGAACTAATGAAAAACTGTTTTTT
-,-,TRBJ2-5,TRBV18,CASSLTDQETQYF,TGTGCCAGCTCATTGACAGACCAAGAGACCCAGTACTTC
-,-,TRBJ1-4,TRBV18,CASSPRGPGNSANEKLFF,TGTGCCAGCTCCCCTCGGGGTCCAGGCAACAGCGCCAATGAAAAACTGTTTTTT
-,medium-sized,TRBJ2-2,TRBV11-3,CASSLITLDGGELFF,TGTGCCAGCAGCTTAATTACACTTGACGGCGGGGAGCTGTTTTTT
-,few,TRBJ2-7,TRBV7-1,CASSFSGLSAGTEQYF,TGTGCCAGCAGCTTCTCCGGACTATCGGCTGGCACCGAGCAGTACTTC
-,-,TRBJ1-1,TRBV23-1,CASSQDLGTEAFF,TGCGCCAGCAGCCAAGATCTGGGTACTGAAGCTTTCTTT
TRBD1,-,TRBJ1-1,TRBV18,CASSPGTGGEAFF,TGTGCCAGCTCACCAGGGACAGGGGGGGAAGCTTTCTTT